These 18 T cell receptor beta chains were all obtained from the same sample, sequenced in a study of blood T cells in healthy people across ages. Together with a sample-barcoded 5' primer, a J-beta primer mix was included in a second PCR lasting roughly 6 to 12 cycles. One entry per CDR3 protein, called by TCRdb with MiXCR from the 5' RACE reads. The data show 800,000 to 950,000 distinct CDR3 sequences, roughly 28% seen once. These records were also assigned to another study, of T cells of mothers and their children.

Sequencing was carried out using blood. These receptors originate from a woman aged 40 to 50 in good health.

The rearrangement uses TRBV9 and TRBJ2-7, with TRBD2 matching over 8 bases. CDR1 is SGDLS and CDR2 is YYNGEE in the germline V gene. V shed 4 bases and J 0 bases; nucleotides not matched to a gene: 6. This CDR3 has 15 residues. This CDR3 reads CASSQSGGHSYEQYF. DNA of the CDR3: TGTGCCAGCAGCCAGAGCGGGGGACACTCCTACGAGCAGTACTTC.

In the case of this clonotype: With a much larger clone just one base away, this may be a read error. The chain employs TRBV3-1 and TRBJ2-7, with a weak D call TRBD2 (7 bases). The J call could be wrong; TRBJ2-5 is a better fit for the DNA end. Per the germline V gene, CDR1 is LGHDT and CDR2 is YNNKEL (reference sequence). CDR3 length: 15 amino acids. The CDR3 is CASSQLWGGGETQYF. In DNA form, the CDR3 reads TGTGCCAGCAGCCAACTGTGGGGGGGCGGTGAGACCCAGTACTTC.

The chain recombines TRBV28 with TRBJ1-4, with D tentatively TRBD1 (5 bases). This CDR3 is built from 15 residues. Per germline, CDR1 MDHEN and CDR2 SYDVKM. V lost 8 bases and J 6 bases, leaving 19 bases between the germline ends. The CDR3 DNA reads TGTGCCAGCCAGGGCCCGGGACGAAGTCATGAAAAACTGTTTTTT. Protein sequence: CASQGPGRSHEKLFF.

The J gene is TRBJ1-1, the V gene TRBV9; unclear D gene. The germline CDR1 and CDR2 sequences are SGDLS and YYNGEE. The CDR3 runs to 12 residues. V lost 4 bases to trimming and J lost 7 bases, with 11 bases between them. CDR3 protein: CASSPREVEAFF. CDR3 sequence (DNA): TGTGCCAGCAGCCCCCGGGAGGTTGAAGCTTTCTTT.

There are a few counts of this clonotype. CDR3 sequence: CASSLDSQNTGELFF. DNA of the CDR3: TGTGCCAGCAGCTTGGACAGTCAGAACACCGGGGAGCTGTTTTTT. This sequence joins TRBV7-3 and TRBJ2-2; a weak D match, TRBD1 (6 bases). V lost 3 bases to trimming and J lost 1 base, with 9 bases between them. CDR3 length equals 15 residues. Germline V gene data show CDR1 as SGHTA and CDR2 as FQGTGA.

The gene calls are TRBV11-2 and TRBJ2-1, with 10 bases that match TRBD1. CDR1 and CDR2 (germline): SGHAT, FQNNGV. This CDR3 is built from 15 residues. After removal of 5 bases from V and 6 bases from J, the junction contained 7 bases not matched to a gene. The CDR3 bases are TGTGCCAGCAGCAACCGGGACAGGGGACGCAATGAGCAGTTCTTC. Protein sequence: CASSNRDRGRNEQFF.

This clonotype was counted many times. This chain joins TRBV28 and TRBJ2-5; a weak D match, TRBD2 (5 bases). Trimming stripped 4 bases from V and 0 bases from J, with 15 bases between. Germline CDR1 reads MDHEN; CDR2 reads SYDVKM. The length of the CDR3 is 16 residues. The CDR3 reads CASSSRTLGYQETQYF. CDR3 coding DNA: TGTGCCAGCAGTTCTCGGACTTTGGGATACCAAGAGACCCAGTACTTC.

The V and J genes are TRBV29-1 and TRBJ2-3; 7 bases fit TRBD2. Germline assignment: CDR1 SQVTM and CDR2 ANQGSEA. The CDR3 length is 13 residues. The trim removed 7 bases at V and 4 bases at J, leaving 8 bases unmatched. CDR3 coding DNA: TGCAGCGAATCTGCGGGGGTGGCAGATACGCAGTATTTT. Its translation is CSESAGVADTQYF.

This chain links TRBV29-1 with TRBJ2-2, with 8 bases identical to TRBD2. Trimming took 6 bases from V and 2 from J; bases not matched to a gene: 11. The CDR3 has 16 amino acids. Germline-derived CDR1 and CDR2 are SQVTM and ANQGSEA. This CDR3 reads CSVRAGGPINTGELFF. CDR3 DNA sequence: TGCAGCGTACGGGCGGGGGGCCCAATTAACACCGGGGAGCTGTTTTTT.

The chain employs TRBV12-3 or TRBV12-4 and TRBJ1-2; tentative D call: TRBD1 (5 bases). This CDR3 is built from 15 residues. V lost 0 bases to trimming and J lost 3 bases, with 11 bases between them. The CDR3 bases are TGTGCCAGCAGTTTAGCGCCACAGGAGTACTATGGCTACACCTTC. Translating it yields CASSLAPQEYYGYTF.

The chain is built from TRBV7-2 and TRBJ2-7; D is perhaps TRBD2 (7 bases). Trimming shortened V by 11 bases and J by 5 bases, and 19 bases separated the two germline ends. The CDR3 sequence is 13 residues long. Germline V gives CDR1 SGHTA, CDR2 FQGNSA. CDR3 DNA: TGTGCCCTCGCGGGGGCCGGACCCCACGAGCAGTACTTC. This encodes CALAGAGPHEQYF.

V and J are TRBV18 and TRBJ1-2; 8 positions agree with TRBD1. Germline lookup yields CDR1 KGHSH and CDR2 LQKENI. CDR3 length: 13 residues. The junction had 9 bases not matched to a gene; V was cut back by 7 bases and J by 8 bases. CDR3 nucleotides: TGTGCCAGCTGGTCCGGACAGGGACTAGGCTACACCTTC. This translates into CASWSGQGLGYTF.

The rearrangement joins TRBV13 to TRBJ2-7; 9 bases fit TRBD1. The tail of the sequence fits TRBJ2-4 better, so the J call may be wrong. CDR3 size: 13 residues. CDR1 PRHDT and CDR2 FYEKMQ come from the germline V gene (reference sequence). CDR3 protein: CASRETGGNIQYF. CDR3 bases: TGTGCCAGCAGGGAGACAGGGGGGAACATTCAGTACTTC.

The V and J genes are TRBV28 and TRBJ1-2; TRBD1 matches at 10 bases. CDR1 is MDHEN and CDR2 is SYDVKM in the germline V gene. CDR3 size: 16 residues. The V gene end was trimmed by 4 bases and the J gene end by 9 bases; junction bases not matched to a gene: 14. Written as DNA, the CDR3 is TGTGCCAGCAGTTCCTCCAGAGGACAGGGGGAATATAGCTACACCTTC. Translating it yields CASSSSRGQGEYSYTF.

The sample holds a few counts of this clonotype. The chain employs TRBV20-1 and TRBJ2-7; either TRBD1 or TRBD2 may supply D (5 bases each). The CDR3 length is 13 residues. V lost 5 bases and J lost 9, with 20 bases in between. Germline-derived CDR1 and CDR2 are DFQATT and SNEGSKA (reference sequence). The chain's CDR3 is CSAGASRNGRQYF. In DNA, the CDR3 is TGCAGTGCTGGGGCTAGCAGGAACGGCCGGCAGTACTTC.

The chain combines TRBV10-3 with TRBJ2-3; the match to TRBD2 covers 8 bases. V lost 3 bases to trimming and J lost 4 bases; unmatched junction nucleotides: 3. Germline V gives CDR1 ENHRY, CDR2 SYGVKD. CDR3 length: 14 residues. In nucleotides, the CDR3 is TGTGCCATCAGTGACGACGGGGGGGCAGATACGCAGTATTTT. Encoded protein: CAISDDGGADTQYF.

The V call is TRBV25-1, the J call TRBJ2-5, with D perhaps TRBD2 (6 bases). CDR1 and CDR2 (germline): MGHDK, SYGVNS. V was shortened by 3 bases and J by 7 bases, with 15 bases between the two germline ends. This CDR3 is 14 amino acids long. In nucleotides, the CDR3 is TGTGCCAGCAGTGAGCGGGACCTCCCTTGGACCCAGTACTTC. The encoded protein is CASSERDLPWTQYF.

The CDR3 loop is CASSLRARGHEQYF. CDR3 bases: TGTGCCAGCAGTTTAAGGGCCAGGGGGCACGAGCAGTACTTC. This chain connects TRBV27 to TRBJ2-7, with 8 positions matching TRBD1. The CDR3 is 14 residues long. The V and J ends lost 2 bases and 5 bases, in that order; junction bases with no gene match: 5. Germline CDR1 and CDR2: MNHEY and SMNVEV (reference sequence).